Listed below are T cell receptor beta chains from one sample, sequenced in a study of shared clonotypes between healthy human individuals. The repertoire was sequenced with immunoSEQ multiplex PCR; TCRdb's copy has only in-frame clones and lacks some. The table lists roughly 1,000,000 clones, about four fifths of them singletons. Sequenced sample: memory CD4+ T cells from PBMCs. The receptors here all came from a young man in good health. Some clones in this sample may be carry-over from other donors' samples. The CDR3 runs from the conserved cysteine through the conserved F or W. The D gene is left open where the match is weak.

v_call	d_call	j_call	cdr3_aa
TRBV5-1	TRBD1	TRBJ2-1	CASSLAGGIGNEQFF
TRBV29-1	TRBD1	TRBJ2-7	CSVGDSSYEQYF
TRBV6-5	TRBD1	TRBJ1-2	CASSYGTGGAGYGYTF
TRBV7-2	TRBD2	TRBJ2-5	CASSYGLAAAETQYF
TRBV6-1	-	TRBJ1-1	CASSDRTDEAFF
TRBV6-5	-	TRBJ1-5	CASRGNRGGNQPQHF
TRBV21-1	-	TRBJ2-1	CASRLGRPGDNEQFF
TRBV25-1	TRBD1	TRBJ1-2	CASSEYNRDREVGYTF
TRBV30	TRBD2	TRBJ2-7	CAWRRGTRGEQYF
TRBV9	TRBD1	TRBJ2-1	CASSARGQGESNEQFF
TRBV5-4	-	TRBJ1-2	CASSRREGNYGYTF
TRBV5-1	-	TRBJ2-1	CASRRTQTSYNEQFF
TRBV7-9	-	TRBJ1-1	CASSSPRGGEAFF
TRBV7-3	-	TRBJ2-5	CASSPQGGPEETQYF
TRBV30	-	TRBJ2-2	CAWRARPNTGELFF
TRBV5-1	-	TRBJ2-1	CASSLWGSEQFF
TRBV28	TRBD2	TRBJ2-7	CASSSILAGPYEQYF
TRBV14	-	TRBJ1-2	CASSQDPGEGYTF
TRBV29-1	TRBD2	TRBJ2-5	CSVALAGGSGETQYF
TRBV11-3	TRBD2	TRBJ2-7	CASSSRSGNSEQYF
TRBV5-5	TRBD1	TRBJ2-7	CASSGGQGAYEQYF
TRBV5-4	TRBD1	TRBJ1-2	CASSLGWDRAISGYTF
TRBV7-9	-	TRBJ1-4	CASSPAGEKLFF
TRBV19	TRBD1	TRBJ1-4	CASSRTGGIEKLFF
TRBV9	-	TRBJ1-2	CASSPYEGPGYTF
TRBV5-4	-	TRBJ1-1	CASSLSQSNTEAFF
TRBV2	-	TRBJ2-3	CASSSTPGDTQYF
TRBV10-3	TRBD1	TRBJ1-2	CAIRTGNYGYTF
TRBV19	-	TRBJ1-2	CASSSQARGTYGYTF
TRBV19	-	TRBJ2-5	CASSKVVARGETQYF
TRBV7-2	-	TRBJ2-4	CASSLDGRNIQYF
TRBV28	TRBD1	TRBJ1-2	CASTTGTGAARYGYTF
TRBV2	TRBD1	TRBJ2-3	CASSTDRATDTQYF
TRBV7-9	-	TRBJ1-2	CASSPGSYGYTF
TRBV6-1	-	TRBJ1-3	CASSRGGGNTIYF
TRBV15	TRBD2	TRBJ2-7	CATSLAGGYYEQYF
TRBV11-2	-	TRBJ2-2	CASSATEGNTGELFF
TRBV28	TRBD1	TRBJ2-7	CASSSFSIGTGAEQYF
TRBV7-3	TRBD1	TRBJ1-1	CASSLLGTGKNTEAFF
TRBV7-9	-	TRBJ2-5	CASSLAGGGQETQYF
TRBV30	-	TRBJ1-5	CAWSRDGYSNQPQHF
TRBV5-1	-	TRBJ1-4	CASRGLGGEKLFF
TRBV7-3	-	TRBJ2-5	CASSDLRGTQYF